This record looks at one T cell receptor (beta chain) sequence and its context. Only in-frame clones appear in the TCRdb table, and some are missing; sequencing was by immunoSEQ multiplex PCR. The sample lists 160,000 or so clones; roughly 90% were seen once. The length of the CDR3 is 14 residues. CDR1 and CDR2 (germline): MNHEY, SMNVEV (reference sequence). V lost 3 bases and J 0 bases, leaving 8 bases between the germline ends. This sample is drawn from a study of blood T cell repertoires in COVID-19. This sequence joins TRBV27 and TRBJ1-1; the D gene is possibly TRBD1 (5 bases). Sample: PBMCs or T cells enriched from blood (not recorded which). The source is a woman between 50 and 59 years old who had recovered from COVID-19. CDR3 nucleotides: TGTGCCAGCAGTTTGGGGGGAGTGAACACTGAAGCTTTCTTT. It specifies CASSLGGVNTEAFF.